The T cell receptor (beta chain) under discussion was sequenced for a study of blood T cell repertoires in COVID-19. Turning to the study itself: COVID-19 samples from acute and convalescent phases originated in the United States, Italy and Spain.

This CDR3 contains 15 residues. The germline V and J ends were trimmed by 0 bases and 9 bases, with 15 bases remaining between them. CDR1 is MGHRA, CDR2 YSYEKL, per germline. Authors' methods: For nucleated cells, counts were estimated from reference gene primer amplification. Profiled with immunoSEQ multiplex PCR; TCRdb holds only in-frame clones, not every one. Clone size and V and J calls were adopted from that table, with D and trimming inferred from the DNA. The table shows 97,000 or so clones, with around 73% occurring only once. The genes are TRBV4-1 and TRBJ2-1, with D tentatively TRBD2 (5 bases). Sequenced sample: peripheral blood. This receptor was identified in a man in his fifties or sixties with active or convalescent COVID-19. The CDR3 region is CASSQELSPEAEQFF. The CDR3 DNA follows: TGCGCCAGCAGCCAAGAACTCTCCCCGGAGGCTGAGCAGTTCTTC.